These 19 T cell receptor beta chains were all obtained from the same sample, sequenced in a study of cytotoxic CD8 clonotypes in ibrutinib-treated CLL (dated by TCRdb to the early 2020s). Receptor amplification or capture employed the immunoSEQ multiplex PCR assay. TCRdb retrieved this table from immuneACCESS and kept in-frame rearrangements only. Not all clones are present; in checked studies, unresolved V genes account for under half, and no reason is known for the remainder. The sample table records some 290,000 clones; roughly 79% of these occur just once. The ten largest clones represent 5.5% to 8% of the sample. The sequenced sample was PBMCs, obtained before ibrutinib treatment. Receptor source: a human donor with chronic lymphocytic leukemia.

V usage is TRBV7-9 and J usage is TRBJ1-2; a possible D gene is TRBD1 (6 bases). Trimming left V 5 bases short and J 8 bases short, with 21 bases between. The germline V gene encodes CDR1 SEHNR and CDR2 FQNEAQ (reference sequence). This CDR3 has 15 amino acids. CDR3: CASSTTSNRVLGYTF. The CDR3 bases are TGTGCCAGCAGCACAACCTCAAACAGGGTGCTGGGCTACACCTTC.

The chain couples TRBV5-6 to TRBJ2-1; 9 nucleotides line up with TRBD2. Per germline, CDR1 SGHDT and CDR2 YYEEEE. The CDR3 contains 15 residues. With 0 bases clipped from V and 10 bases from J, the junction kept 8 bases outside the gene matches. The CDR3 coding sequence is TGTGCCAGCAGCTTGGCGGTAGCGGGAGTGGGGGAGCAGTTCTTC. Its protein product is CASSLAVAGVGEQFF.

The V gene is TRBV10-3, the J gene TRBJ1-1; 7 bases match TRBD1. This CDR3 comprises 15 residues. V shed 6 bases and J 2 bases; nucleotides not matched to a gene: 9. The germline V gene encodes CDR1 ENHRY and CDR2 SYGVKD. CDR3 region: CAISLSTGSNTEAFF. CDR3 DNA sequence: TGTGCCATCAGCCTCTCGACAGGGAGTAACACTGAAGCTTTCTTT.

V gene TRBV5-4 combines with J gene TRBJ1-1, with 7 positions matching TRBD1. Germline values: CDR1 SGHNT, CDR2 YYREEE (reference sequence). The J segment lost 1 base and the V segment lost 4 bases, leaving 7 bases of the junction unmatched. CDR3 length equals 15 residues. The CDR3 sequence: CASSRTGHGNTEAFF. The DNA of the CDR3 is TGTGCCAGCAGCCGGACAGGCCATGGGAACACTGAAGCTTTCTTT.

This chain joins TRBV4-1 and TRBJ2-7, with 11 nucleotides matching TRBD2. The J segment lost 4 bases and the V segment lost 3 bases, leaving 5 bases of the junction unmatched. The CDR3 spans 15 residues. Per germline, CDR1 MGHRA and CDR2 YSYEKL. CDR3 DNA sequence: TGCGCCAGCAGCCACCCGGGACTAGCGGAATACGAGCAGTACTTC. It translates to CASSHPGLAEYEQYF.

CDR3 nucleotides: TGTGCCAGCAGCCAGGCAGACAGGGGGCTTGTGACTGAAGCTTTCTTT. Translating it yields CASSQADRGLVTEAFF. The genes are TRBV14 and TRBJ1-1; 10 bases fit TRBD1. The CDR3 spans 16 residues. The V gene end was trimmed by 3 bases and the J gene end by 5 bases; junction bases not matched to a gene: 9. The V gene's germline CDR1 is SGHDN and CDR2 FVKESK.

This chain connects TRBV19 to TRBJ1-3, with D possibly TRBD1 on 5 matching bases. The V gene's germline CDR1 is LNHDA and CDR2 SQIVND (reference sequence). The CDR3 has 13 residues. Between the trimmed V and J ends, which lost 9 bases and 5 bases, there was a span of 14 bases. The CDR3 bases are TGTGCCAGAAAGACAGCGCGCAGAAACACCATATATTTT. Its protein product is CARKTARRNTIYF.

This clone was recorded once. V usage is TRBV27 and J usage is TRBJ1-2; D remains unclear. The CDR3 totals 12 residues. Germline CDR1 and CDR2: MNHEY and SMNVEV (reference sequence). Trimming took off 6 bases at V and 1 base at J, with 6 bases between the two ends. The CDR3 is CASRGFNYGYTF. CDR3 bases: TGTGCCAGCAGAGGGTTTAACTATGGCTACACCTTC.

The J gene is TRBJ2-7, the V gene TRBV2, with D maybe TRBD2 (6 bases). Germline lookup yields CDR1 SNHLY and CDR2 FYNNEI. Trimming cost V 2 bases and J 3 bases, with 17 bases left between them. CDR3 size: 16 residues. The CDR3 DNA follows: TGTGCCAGCAGTGAACAACTAGCAAAGATAAGCTACGAGCAGTACTTC. Its translation is CASSEQLAKISYEQYF.

The chain combines TRBV11-3 with TRBJ2-3; the match to TRBD2 covers 9 bases. Germline V lookup: CDR1 SGHNT, CDR2 YENEEA. V was clipped by 5 bases and J by 5 bases; unmatched bases: 5. CDR3 size: 14 residues. The CDR3 loop reads CASSRGRAEDTQYF. The DNA of the CDR3 is TGTGCCAGCAGCCGCGGGAGGGCGGAAGATACGCAGTATTTT.

This chain connects TRBV5-1 to TRBJ2-5, with 8 positions matching TRBD2. Germline V gene sequence: CDR1 SGHRS, CDR2 YFSETQ. Germline trimming cut 0 bases from V and 1 base from J; bases unmatched to any gene: 5. The CDR3 has 16 amino acids. CDR3 sequence (DNA): TGCGCCAGCAGCTTGGTCCCTAGCGGGTCCCAAGAGACCCAGTACTTC. Protein: CASSLVPSGSQETQYF.

The chain employs TRBV6-1 and TRBJ1-2; D is unresolved. Germline CDR1 is MNHNS and CDR2 is SASEGT. V shed 4 bases and J shed 0 bases, with 15 bases lying between them. The CDR3 is 16 residues long. The CDR3 protein is CASSAPGRKANYGYTF. CDR3 bases: TGTGCCAGCAGTGCCCCTGGACGGAAAGCTAACTATGGCTACACCTTC.

The chain joins TRBV7-2 to TRBJ2-3, with D hard to call. CDR3 size: 13 residues. The V gene's germline CDR1 is SGHTA and CDR2 FQGNSA. Trimming took off 5 bases at V and 5 bases at J, with 11 bases between the two ends. As DNA, the CDR3 is TGTGCCAGCAGCGTAGAAATTTTAGATACGCAGTATTTT. Residues: CASSVEILDTQYF.

This clone was counted only a few times. The chain links TRBV10-3 to TRBJ2-7, with D maybe TRBD2 (5 bases). The germline gives CDR1 ENHRY, CDR2 SYGVKD. Trimming left V 6 bases short and J 4 bases short, with 19 bases between. The length of the CDR3 is 15 residues. The CDR3 DNA is TGTGCCATCAGGGCCGGGGTAGCGCCCGATTACGAGCAGTACTTC. Translating gives CAIRAGVAPDYEQYF.

The V gene is TRBV5-1, the J gene TRBJ2-1, with a weak D call TRBD2 (5 bases). The germline V and J ends were trimmed by 4 bases and 6 bases, with 17 bases remaining between them. Germline CDR1 and CDR2: SGHRS and YFSETQ. The length of the CDR3 is 15 residues. The DNA for the CDR3 is TGCGCCAGCAGCCCACACCGGACTGGACGCAATGAGCAGTTCTTC. This translates into CASSPHRTGRNEQFF.

The chain employs TRBV7-2 and TRBJ2-1; possible D gene TRBD1, 5 bases. The CDR3 is 15 amino acids. Germline CDR1 is SGHTA and CDR2 is FQGNSA. Trimming removed 5 bases at V and 7 bases at J, with 18 bases between. In DNA, the CDR3 is TGTGCCAGCAGCCAATGGACAACATTAGAGAATGAGCAGTTCTTC. Translating gives CASSQWTTLENEQFF.

The V and J genes are TRBV27 and TRBJ2-7; the D call may be TRBD1 or TRBD2 (5 bases each). Germline CDR1 MNHEY, CDR2 SMNVEV (reference sequence). Trimming removed 6 bases at V and 4 bases at J, with 22 bases between. The CDR3 totals 16 residues. CDR3 sequence reads: CASRTTRDLHRYEQYF. CDR3 nucleotide sequence: TGTGCCAGCAGAACAACAAGGGACCTACACCGATACGAGCAGTACTTC.

This chain links TRBV5-6 with TRBJ2-7; D is uncertain. CDR1 is SGHDT and CDR2 is YYEEEE in the germline V gene. CDR3 length equals 15 residues. The V gene lost 0 bases and the J gene lost 2 bases, with 12 bases spanning the gap. CDR3 residues: CASSLGPEPPYEQYF. DNA for the CDR3: TGTGCCAGCAGCTTGGGCCCGGAACCCCCCTACGAGCAGTACTTC.

This chain connects TRBV5-4 to TRBJ2-3, with TRBD2 as a possible D gene (5 bases). The V gene's germline CDR1 is SGHNT and CDR2 YYREEE (reference sequence). V lost 4 bases to trimming and J lost 6 bases, with 6 bases between them. The CDR3 extends over 11 amino acids. The CDR3 here is CASSQRDTQYF. CDR3 DNA sequence: TGTGCCAGCAGCCAGCGGGATACGCAGTATTTT.